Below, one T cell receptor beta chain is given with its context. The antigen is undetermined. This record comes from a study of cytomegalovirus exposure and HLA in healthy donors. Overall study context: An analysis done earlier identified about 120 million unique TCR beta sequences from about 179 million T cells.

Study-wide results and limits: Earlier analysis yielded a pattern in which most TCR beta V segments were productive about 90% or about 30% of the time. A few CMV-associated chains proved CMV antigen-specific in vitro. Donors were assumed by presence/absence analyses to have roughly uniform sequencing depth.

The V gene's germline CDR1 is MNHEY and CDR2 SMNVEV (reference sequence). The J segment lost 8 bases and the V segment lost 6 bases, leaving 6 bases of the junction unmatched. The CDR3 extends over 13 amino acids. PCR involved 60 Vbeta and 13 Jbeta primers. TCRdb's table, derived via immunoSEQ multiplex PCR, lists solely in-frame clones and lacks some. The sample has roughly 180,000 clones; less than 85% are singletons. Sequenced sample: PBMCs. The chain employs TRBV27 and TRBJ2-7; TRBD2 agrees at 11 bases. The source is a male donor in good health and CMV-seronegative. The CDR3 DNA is TGTGCCAGCAGAGTTAGCGGGGGGGCCCAGCAGTACTTC. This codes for CASRVSGGAQQYF.